This T cell receptor beta chain was captured by sequencing in a study of cytomegalovirus exposure and HLA in healthy donors (dated by TCRdb to 2016 to 2017). Describing the broader study: According to an earlier analysis of 587 of the donors, roughly 180 million T cells yielded over 90 million unique TCR beta sequences and about 280 Gb of sequence data. About 300 gigabases of sequencing data and tens of millions of unique TCR sequences were included in an early release covering 500 to 750 HLA-typed donors. The genetic ancestry cluster associated with self-reported Caucasian donors included over 65% of the approximately 410 genotyped donors. The study aimed to test whether cataloging public T cell receptors could reveal signatures of past pathogen exposure. The T cell repertoires of 666 subjects were profiled by immunosequencing and related to cytomegalovirus serostatus. In addition to the first cohort of 650 to 800 subjects, a separate validation cohort of about 120 different subjects was used. The study combined high-throughput TCR immunosequencing, statistical association of individual TCRs with disease status, and machine learning to predict cytomegalovirus infection status. To study patterns of TCR occurrence, a later analysis re-analyzed previously published TCR beta repertoires from 700 or so donors and added high-resolution HLA genotyping. The later analysis used no new phenotypic data to find candidate immune exposures, relying instead on TCR beta sequences and their occurrence across donors. In an earlier analysis of roughly 580 of the donors, high-throughput TCR beta sequencing was used to judge whether each TCR beta V gene segment behaved as functional or pseudogenic. Donor age, sex, ethnicity and CMV serostatus were compiled alongside the repertoire data. Genome-wide SNP genotypes for about three fifths of the roughly 670 donors were used in a later genetic analysis, which treated that subset as a discovery cohort. All discovery cohort repertoires had been generated on a single sequencing platform. HLA typing covered class I and class II loci at four-digit resolution. Typing coverage varied by locus: roughly 629-640 donors for A, B, C, DRB1 and DQB1; under 550 for DQA1; approximately 570 for DPA1; approximately 450 for DPB1. Several DR-DQ haplotypes were handled as single units for association and clustering because linkage in the cohort was strong. Across around 400 genotyped donors of the cohort, an average of about 240,000 unique TCR beta nucleotide sequences per donor were sequenced, and 15% to 20% of those sequences were non-productive. Broad study findings and their caveats: While some public TCRs were present in many individuals, most TCR sequences turned up only very rarely across donors. When HLA alleles, especially DR and DQ, strongly co-occurred, attributing TCR associations to individual alleles was difficult. Linkage disequilibrium might explain the correlated functional status among segregating V segments, but an unknown experimental factor could not be ruled out. A later genetic analysis reported fewer N-insertions in productive TCRs among donors in an Asian-associated ancestry cluster than the roughly 620-donor mean. A few of the identified cytomegalovirus-associated TCR beta chains were confirmed in vitro to be specific for cytomegalovirus antigens. Only TCR beta chains were sequenced in this cohort, and the absence of alpha or paired-chain data limited detectable features. The earlier analysis of fewer than 750 of the donors excluded around 17 rarely observed V segments, including chromosome 9 orphons, because counts were too low. The 87-base-pair reads could not distinguish some IMGT-functional V segments, including TRBV6-2 and TRBV6-3, so those segments were excluded. The only immune exposure information available for the cohort was CMV serostatus. A further reported finding was that TCR beta sequences accurately predicted the HLA-A and HLA-B alleles for most subjects in the first cohort. The classifier was reported to diagnose cytomegalovirus status with high specificity and sensitivity in both the original and validation cohorts. Most CMV-associated TCR beta chains appeared to be HLA-restricted in a later analysis, and the HLA associations seemed to be driven largely by CMV exposure. In a later analysis, the rate of TCR association differed among HLA loci, with DRB1 alleles having the most associated TCRs and HLA-C alleles having the fewest. Compared with equally common non-associated chains, HLA-associated TCR beta chains in a later analysis were more clonally expanded and had lower generation probabilities. It was suggested by the authors that the approach could potentially be generalized to other disease states and immunological phenotypes. A later analysis associated some 17,000 TCR beta sequences with specific HLA alleles at a false discovery rate of 0.05. V-gene and J-gene trimming of TCR beta chains was associated with a missense DCLRE1C variant in a later genetic analysis, and the association was replicated in an independent cohort. A group of highly shared sequence variants was considered likely to be a technical artifact of the sequencing pipeline. Because some donors lacked HLA typing at each locus, the association tests relied only on the typed subset. The study listed 150 to 200 TCR beta chains as associated with cytomegalovirus. Broadly in line with IMGT annotations, most TCR beta V segments showed up in productive rearrangements about 90% or about 30% of the time in an earlier analysis of 450 to 600 of the donors. Presence/absence analyses assumed roughly uniform sequencing depth across donors, an assumption that may not hold. A later analysis reported that several top co-occurrence clusters appeared linked to parvovirus B19, influenza, CMV and Epstein-Barr virus.

The cohort comprised fewer than 700 healthy bone marrow donors. At the time of sampling, all cohort members were nominally healthy, though unrecorded immune exposures were likely present. The donor tested CMV seropositive and was one of the 289 seropositive cohort members. A peripheral blood sample was collected from each donor, and TCR beta sequencing was performed on peripheral blood mononuclear cells. The Qiagen DNeasy Blood Extraction Kit was used to extract genomic DNA from the blood cell samples. The CDR3 spans 13 residues, from the cysteine through the phenylalanine. The entry retains the CDR3 DNA only, 39 bases that are in frame from base 1. The germline ends are 8 bases apart after V is trimmed by 1 base and J by 5 bases. Per the germline V gene, SGHAT is the CDR1 and FQNNGV is the CDR2. The library was prepared using the immunoSEQ multiplex PCR assay. The multiplex PCR relied on a mix of 60 forward primers for TCR Vbeta segments and 13 reverse primers for TCR Jbeta segments. The CDR3 region of rearranged TCR beta genes was amplified from genomic DNA by a multiplex PCR assay. The Illumina HiSeq System was used to sequence the amplified TCR beta libraries as 87-base-pair reads. In the authors' own workflow: A later analysis counted tens of millions of unique TCR beta chains across the 600 to 850 repertoires, and roughly 9.9 million of these chains were shared by at least two donors. Raw reads were error-corrected and collapsed into unique sequences by a nearest-neighbor algorithm in which closely related sequences were merged to remove PCR and sequencing errors. To assign V, D and J gene segments, CDR3 sequences were aligned to IMGT reference sequences. For a sequence to be retained, a match of at least six nucleotides was required to both a V gene segment and a J gene segment. Rearrangements were classified as productive when the CDR3 lacked stop codons and remained in frame with V and J, and all other rearrangements were classified as non-productive. CDR3 was defined by IMGT convention, running from the second conserved V-encoded cysteine to the conserved J-encoded phenylalanine. The earlier analysis of some 540 of the donors excluded any sequence lacking an unambiguous match to a single V gene segment. An earlier analysis of approximately 590 of the donors called V segments functional above 56.7% productive rearrangements and segregating when the between-donor standard deviation exceeded 5%. To diagnose cytomegalovirus status from the catalog of TCR beta chain sequences, a statistical classification framework was built. In a later analysis, V and J genes were assigned by comparing TCR nucleotide sequences against IMGT/GENE-DB human TR gene sequences. Using the TCRdist pipeline, a later analysis assigned CDR3 sequences along with most-parsimonious VDJ recombination scenarios. In a later analysis, each TCR beta chain was defined by its CDR3 amino acid sequence together with its V-gene family, and reads without a unique V-gene family were excluded. In a later analysis, around 650 highly shared, low-generation-probability nucleotide sequences were removed to address suspected cross-contamination and a sequencing artifact. In a later analysis, a clonal expansion index was calculated for each public chain from normalized within-repertoire ranks of inferred template counts. Generation probabilities in a later analysis came from a VDJ recombination model fitted to out-of-frame rearrangements, and those results were checked against IGoR. In a later analysis, TCR-TCR, TCR-HLA and TCR-CMV co-occurrence was scored with hypergeometric tests, and a repertoire-size bias correction was applied to TCR pairs. A later analysis estimated false discovery rates by permuting HLA or CMV assignments 20 times. A later analysis grouped co-occurring TCRs with DBSCAN, adding TCRdist sequence similarity when clustering within HLA-allele-positive subsets. Repertoires with fewer than 30,000 or more than 120,000 public chains were left out of co-occurrence clustering, as were about five repertoires with anomalous nucleotide sharing. As stored in TCRdb, this immuneACCESS dataset retains in-frame rearrangements with V and J assigned. A fraction of the clones does not appear; measured against another copy, unresolved V genes explain less than half of the discrepancy, and the remainder lacks a known reason. Clone size and the V and J calls come from that table; the DNA yielded D and trimming. Across this sample there are roughly 84,000 clones, with around 79% seen only once. Less than 7% of the sample is in the top ten clones.

Of note for this clone: The antigen this receptor binds is unknown. No qualities accompany the bases; no much larger clone lies one base away.

The source is a male donor in good health and CMV-seropositive. The chain uses TRBV11-2 and TRBJ2-5; no confident D gene assignment can be made. The sequenced material came from PBMCs. For the CDR3, the sequence is CASSLVNWETQYF. The DNA sequence is as follows: TGTGCCAGCAGCTTAGTGAACTGGGAGACCCAGTACTTC.